These T cell receptor beta chains were read from a single sample in a study of human T cells and chemical hapten exposure. TCRdb re-called the 5' RACE reads through MiXCR, storing one row per CDR3 protein. Here the sample spans approximately 110,000 distinct CDR3 sequences, roughly 18% being singletons. The receptors shown here come from a human donor in good health. Both conserved end residues are trimmed from each CDR3. Fields, in order: CDR3 length, V gene, J gene, CDR3 protein.

len: 7; v_gene: TRBV20-1; j_gene: TRBJ2-7; CDR3aa: SASYEQY
len: 14; v_gene: TRBV20-1; j_gene: TRBJ1-3; CDR3aa: SASWPAWRSGNTIY
len: 10; v_gene: TRBV12-3/TRBV12-4; j_gene: TRBJ2-7; CDR3aa: ASRLEVGEQY
len: 11; v_gene: TRBV20-1; j_gene: TRBJ2-7; CDR3aa: SARGGRPYEQY
len: 12; v_gene: TRBV10-3; j_gene: TRBJ2-1; CDR3aa: AISSSGRGEEQF
len: 13; v_gene: TRBV4-1; j_gene: TRBJ2-1; CDR3aa: ASSHSSGRAGEQF
len: 15; v_gene: TRBV11-2; j_gene: TRBJ1-2; CDR3aa: ASSLGPLWGQGNGYT
len: 6; v_gene: TRBV29-1; j_gene: TRBJ2-7; CDR3aa: SVDGAF
len: 10; v_gene: TRBV29-1; j_gene: TRBJ2-2; CDR3aa: SAMVNTGELF
len: 11; v_gene: TRBV20-1; j_gene: TRBJ2-7; CDR3aa: SAREGYLYEQY
len: 8; v_gene: TRBV27; j_gene: TRBJ1-1; CDR3aa: ASSPLEAF
len: 13; v_gene: TRBV1; j_gene: TRBJ2-1; CDR3aa: TSSQDWAVGGEQF
len: 14; v_gene: TRBV7-2; j_gene: TRBJ2-7; CDR3aa: ASSSTPGTLSYEQY
len: 6; v_gene: TRBV2; j_gene: TRBJ2-1; CDR3aa: AGVEQF
len: 13; v_gene: TRBV11-1; j_gene: TRBJ2-7; CDR3aa: ASSLGGGRWYEQY
len: 14; v_gene: TRBV10-2; j_gene: TRBJ1-5; CDR3aa: ASSDTGTGGNQPQH
len: 13; v_gene: TRBV20-1; j_gene: TRBJ1-6; CDR3aa: SARASGLTNSPLH
len: 13; v_gene: TRBV9; j_gene: TRBJ2-7; CDR3aa: ASSVGGGSGSEQY
len: 10; v_gene: TRBV28; j_gene: TRBJ1-4; CDR3aa: ASRERGEKLF
len: 14; v_gene: TRBV6-6; j_gene: TRBJ2-7; CDR3aa: ASTRRDRGPTYEQY
len: 14; v_gene: TRBV6-1; j_gene: TRBJ2-2; CDR3aa: ASSPRTSGITGELF
len: 10; v_gene: TRBV10-1; j_gene: TRBJ2-7; CDR3aa: ASSDSSYEQY
len: 13; v_gene: TRBV15; j_gene: TRBJ2-7; CDR3aa: ATSIRDRGPYEQY
len: 13; v_gene: TRBV4-1; j_gene: TRBJ1-1; CDR3aa: ASSQGQGYGTEAF
len: 14; v_gene: TRBV27; j_gene: TRBJ1-2; CDR3aa: ASRPVGGGYNYGYT
len: 12; v_gene: TRBV7-6; j_gene: TRBJ2-7; CDR3aa: ASSLGQRAYEQY
len: 13; v_gene: TRBV10-2; j_gene: TRBJ2-3; CDR3aa: ARSRRDRDGDTQY
len: 10; v_gene: TRBV30; j_gene: TRBJ2-3; CDR3aa: AWSPGLDTQY